The clone carrying this T cell receptor beta chain was counted only a few times. The source of the sample is a study of T cells in Graves' hyperthyroidism and ophthalmopathy. The V gene's germline CDR1 is LGHNA and CDR2 YNFKEQ. The CDR3 extends over 14 amino acids. V was cut by 4 bases and J by 7 bases, with 11 bases left in between. Template material for amplifying TCR beta CDR3 regions consisted of RNA transcripts. A first-round RT-PCR of the TCR CDR3 used the HTBI primer set. TCRdb redid the calling of the multiplex PCR reads with MiXCR, one entry per CDR3 protein. Among under 250,000 distinct CDR3 sequences listed, approximately 16% were seen once. Extraction of PBMCs used roughly 10 ml of fresh peripheral blood.

This receptor was taken from a woman between 50 and 59 years old with Graves' hyperthyroidism. Sequenced material: blood. The J gene is TRBJ1-6, the V gene TRBV4-2, with a tentative D call TRBD1 (5 bases). CDR3 sequence (DNA): TGTGCCAGCAGCCTCGGGACGTCAAATTCACCCCTCCACTTT. Its protein product is CASSLGTSNSPLHF.